The 9 T cell receptor beta chains below come from one sample, sequenced in a study of molecular identifiers for immune sequencing clone quantification. TCRdb used MiXCR to reprocess the PCR reads, holding one entry per CDR3 protein. The table lists hundreds of thousands of distinct CDR3 sequences, about 20% of them singletons. Sequences were obtained from naive CD8+ T cells from blood, with Jurkat cell RNA spiked in. Noted subset: FACS-sorted CD8+CD4-CCR7+CD45RA+ naive T cells. Source of these receptors: a human donor in good health. Some libraries in this study had Jurkat cell RNA spiked in.

In this sample, this clonotype turned up many times. This sequence joins TRBV29-1 and TRBJ2-1; D is perhaps TRBD2 (7 bases). The CDR3 is 14 amino acids. V lost 3 bases to trimming and J lost 7 bases, with 16 bases between them. Germline V CDR1 and CDR2: SQVTM, ANQGSEA. The CDR3 bases are TGCAGCGTTGAGTTCAGGGGAGGGGGGAATGAGCAGTTCTTC. It encodes CSVEFRGGGNEQFF.

This clonotype was detected a few times. The chain carries TRBV2 and TRBJ1-1, with D possibly matching TRBD1 (5 bases). Germline CDR1 reads SNHLY; CDR2 reads FYNNEI. CDR3 length: 14 amino acids. V gave up 3 bases and J gave up 1 base, with 9 bases separating them. DNA for the CDR3: TGTGCCAGCAGTGACTCTGGACAGAACACTGAAGCTTTCTTT. Protein sequence: CASSDSGQNTEAFF.

Points on this clonotype: Given a much more abundant clone one base away, this may be a read error. The chain combines TRBV5-1 with TRBJ2-7; D might be TRBD1 (6 bases). The CDR3 totals 10 residues. Germline V gene sequence: CDR1 SGHRS, CDR2 YFSETQ. The CDR3 DNA reads TGCTCCAGCAGGTCCAGGGGGCAGTACTTC. Translation gives CSSRSRGQYF.

This rearrangement joins TRBV20-1 to TRBJ1-1, with a possible D match to TRBD1 (5 bases). This CDR3 is built from 14 residues. V was shortened by 2 bases and J by 2 bases, with 12 bases between the two germline ends. The germline gives CDR1 DFQATT, CDR2 SNEGSKA (reference sequence). The DNA for the CDR3 is TGCAGTGCTAGATCACAGGTTCCCAACACTGAAGCTTTCTTT. Protein product: CSARSQVPNTEAFF.

This clonotype has a count of ten or more. This chain connects TRBV7-6 to TRBJ2-7; 8 bases are a match to TRBD1. This CDR3 has 15 amino acids. CDR1 and CDR2 from the germline V gene are SGHVS and FNYEAQ. With V trimmed by 5 bases and J by 0 bases, 6 bases remained unmatched. Written as DNA, the CDR3 is TGTGCCAGCAGCCGTGGACAGGGCAGCTCCTACGAGCAGTACTTC. This gives the protein CASSRGQGSSYEQYF. Drawing the rest from reference TRBV7-6 and TRBJ2-7, the complete variable domain is GAGVSQSPRYKVTKRGQDVALRCDPISGHVSLYWYRQALGQGPEFLTYFNYEAQQDKSGLPNDRFSAERPEGSISTLTIQRTEQRDSAMYRCASSRGQGSSYEQYFGPGTRLTVT.

There are many counts of this clonotype. The chain combines TRBV6-5 with TRBJ2-5; no definite D call. The V and J ends lost 4 bases and 0 bases respectively, with 9 bases between them. This CDR3 has 14 amino acids. The germline V gene has CDR1 MNHEY and CDR2 SVGAGI. The DNA of the CDR3 is TGTGCCAGCAGTTTAAGACTGGACCAAGAGACCCAGTACTTC. This encodes CASSLRLDQETQYF.

There are many counts of this clonotype. The J gene is TRBJ2-7, the V gene TRBV5-1; 8 positions agree with TRBD2. This CDR3 contains 15 residues. CDR1 and CDR2 from the germline V gene are SGHRS and YFSETQ. J was trimmed by 3 bases and V by 4 bases; bases with no gene match: 9. CDR3 DNA: TGCGCCAGCAGCCAGAATAGCGGGACGAACTACGAGCAGTACTTC. It codes for CASSQNSGTNYEQYF.

This clonotype turned up a few times. This chain joins TRBV11-2 and TRBJ2-1; possible D gene TRBD1, 6 bases. Germline-derived CDR1 and CDR2 are SGHAT and FQNNGV. CDR3 length equals 15 residues. The germline V and J ends were trimmed by 5 bases and 0 bases, with 11 bases remaining between them. The CDR3 region has the DNA TGTGCCAGCAGCCGACAGGCAGGCTCCTACAATGAGCAGTTCTTC. This encodes CASSRQAGSYNEQFF.

This clonotype was counted between two and nine times. The chain employs TRBV27 and TRBJ2-5; possibly TRBD1 for D (6 bases). The CDR3 sequence is 16 residues long. Trimming removed 0 bases at V and 1 base at J, with 12 bases between. Germline assignment: CDR1 MNHEY and CDR2 SMNVEV (reference sequence). CDR3 sequence: CASSLSPTGSQETQYF. In DNA form, the CDR3 reads TGTGCCAGCAGTTTATCCCCAACAGGGTCCCAAGAGACCCAGTACTTC.